Below, 28 T cell receptor beta chains from the same sample are listed, as sequenced in a study of blood T cell repertoires in COVID-19. Sequencing used immunoSEQ multiplex PCR; TCRdb keeps in-frame clones, though not all of them. The sample contains fewer than 75,000 clones, more than 70% of which appear only once. Sample: peripheral blood. These receptors all come from a man aged 50 to 59 with active COVID-19.

The V and J genes are TRBV30 and TRBJ1-6; the D is unclear. V lost 2 bases, J lost 10 bases, and 12 bases lay in between. Germline V lookup: CDR1 GTSNPN, CDR2 SVGIG (reference sequence). This CDR3 contains 13 residues. In DNA, the CDR3 is TGTGCCTGGAGTCCGGCGCCGGGGTCACCCCTCCACTTT. It is translated as CAWSPAPGSPLHF.

V is TRBV5-4 and J is TRBJ2-3; 12 nucleotides agree with TRBD2. The trim removed 4 bases at V and 2 bases at J, leaving 5 bases unmatched. This CDR3 has 16 amino acids. Germline CDR1 is SGHNT and CDR2 is YYREEE (reference sequence). DNA for the CDR3: TGTGCCAGCAGCCCTAGGACTAGCGGGGCCACAGATACGCAGTATTTT. Protein sequence: CASSPRTSGATDTQYF.

The chain combines TRBV3-1 (or the pseudogene TRBV3-2) with TRBJ2-1; D not certain. Germline CDR1 and CDR2: LGHDT and YNNKEL (reference sequence). The V end lost 1 base, the J end lost 10 bases, and 14 bases lay between the germline ends. The CDR3 loop spans 14 amino acids. The CDR3: CASSQGYESGEQFF. As DNA, the CDR3 is TGTGCCAGCAGCCAAGGGTACGAGTCCGGGGAGCAGTTCTTC.

This clone has just one count. J is TRBJ2-3 and V is TRBV5-1, with 7 bases matching TRBD2. The CDR3 runs 16 residues. From germline, CDR1 is SGHRS and CDR2 YFSETQ. V dropped 0 bases and J dropped 5; count of bases not matched to a gene: 9. This CDR3 reads CASSLGRTGGGDTQYF. The CDR3 nucleotides read TGCGCCAGCAGCTTGGGTCGGACGGGAGGAGGAGATACGCAGTATTTT.

This chain joins TRBV9 and TRBJ2-5; 9 bases agree with TRBD2. CDR1 is SGDLS, CDR2 YYNGEE, per germline. V shed 0 bases and J 7 bases; nucleotides not matched to a gene: 7. This CDR3 region has 15 residues. CDR3 in DNA: TGTGCCAGCAGCGTAGCGCGGGAGGGCCGGGGGACCCAGTACTTC. It is translated as CASSVAREGRGTQYF.

The V call is TRBV5-1, the J call TRBJ1-2; 7 bases match TRBD1. The CDR3 is 17 amino acids. The J segment lost 4 bases and the V segment lost 0 bases, leaving 12 bases of the junction unmatched. Germline V gives CDR1 SGHRS, CDR2 YFSETQ. The CDR3 spells CASSLVSGGIPSYGYTF. Here the CDR3 DNA reads TGCGCCAGCAGCTTGGTGTCAGGGGGGATTCCCTCCTATGGCTACACCTTC.

The chain joins TRBV6-5 to TRBJ2-5; D may be TRBD1 (6 bases). The CDR3 has 14 residues. Germline CDR1 is MNHEY and CDR2 is SVGAGI. V was cut by 7 bases and J by 1 base, with 13 bases left in between. CDR3 bases: TGTGCCAGCAATATCTGGGGGCCCCAAGAGACCCAGTACTTC. Encoded protein: CASNIWGPQETQYF.

In its sample, this clone was seen once. This chain joins TRBV19 and TRBJ2-3; 9 bases are a match to TRBD1. The junction had 8 bases not matched to a gene; V was cut back by 4 bases and J by 3 bases. This CDR3 comprises 16 residues. Germline V gene lookup returns CDR1 LNHDA and CDR2 SQIVND (reference sequence). This CDR3 is CASSTTGGTGTDTQYF. The CDR3 DNA reads as TGTGCCAGTAGTACCACAGGGGGCACAGGGACAGATACGCAGTATTTT. Complete variable domain (other parts from reference TRBV19 and TRBJ2-3): DGGITQSPKYLFRKEGQNVTLSCEQNLNHDAMYWYRQDPGQGLRLIYYSQIVNDFQKGDIAEGYSVSREKKESFPLTVTSAQKNPTAFYLCASSTTGGTGTDTQYFGPGTRLTVL.

The V and J genes are TRBV5-1 and TRBJ1-2, with D unclear. CDR1 is SGHRS, CDR2 YFSETQ, per germline. There are 14 residues in the CDR3. Trimming pared 0 bases from V and 5 bases from J, leaving 11 bases between. CDR3 nucleotides: TGCGCCAGCAGCTTGGACGGAGGGTCATATGGCTACACCTTC. Encoded protein: CASSLDGGSYGYTF.

This chain uses TRBV12-5 with TRBJ2-7; no clear D. The germline CDR1 and CDR2 sequences are LGHNT and FRNRAP. This CDR3 is 13 amino acids long. The V end lost 3 bases, the J end lost 7 bases, and 13 bases lay between the germline ends. The CDR3 coding sequence is TGTGCTAGTGGTTTAAATTCGGAAGCGGAGCAGTACTTC. Translation: CASGLNSEAEQYF.

The J gene is TRBJ1-5, the V gene TRBV18; TRBD1 aligns across 7 bases. Germline CDR1 KGHSH, CDR2 LQKENI. V was clipped by 3 bases and J by 3 bases; unmatched bases: 11. The CDR3 length is 17 residues. The CDR3 reads CASSPDDREFVNQPQHF. CDR3 sequence (DNA): TGTGCCAGCTCACCGGATGACAGGGAATTCGTCAATCAGCCCCAGCATTTT.

The V gene is TRBV3-1 (or the pseudogene TRBV3-2), the J gene TRBJ2-2; TRBD2 matches 9 bases. After removal of 4 bases from V and 4 bases from J, the junction contained 4 bases not matched to a gene. Germline loops: CDR1 LGHDT, CDR2 YNNKEL (reference sequence). The CDR3 extends over 15 amino acids. The DNA of the CDR3 is TGTGCCAGCAGCCTGCGACTAGCGGCCACCGGGGAGCTGTTTTTT. Residues: CASSLRLAATGELFF.

This chain joins TRBV6-5 and TRBJ2-2, with D uncertain. The germline V gene encodes CDR1 MNHEY and CDR2 SVGAGI. V lost 7 bases and J lost 4, with 16 bases in between. The CDR3 is made up of 15 amino acids. As DNA, the CDR3 is TGTGCCAGCACTCCCCGAGATTCTTTCACCGGGGAGCTGTTTTTT. Residues: CASTPRDSFTGELFF.

This sequence joins TRBV19 and TRBJ2-1, with 9 bases fitting TRBD1. Germline V gives CDR1 LNHDA, CDR2 SQIVND (reference sequence). The J segment lost 4 bases and the V segment lost 8 bases, leaving 6 bases of the junction unmatched. The CDR3 loop spans 14 amino acids. The CDR3 reads CASGDRGGYNEQFF. CDR3 bases: TGTGCCAGTGGAGACAGGGGGGGGTACAATGAGCAGTTCTTC.

V gene TRBV9 combines with J gene TRBJ1-2; the match to TRBD1 covers 8 bases. J was trimmed by 7 bases and V by 3 bases; bases with no gene match: 11. The CDR3 is 15 residues long. Germline V gene lookup returns CDR1 SGDLS and CDR2 YYNGEE. CDR3 in amino acids: CASSGDPTGGAGYTF. As DNA, the CDR3 is TGTGCCAGCAGCGGGGATCCCACAGGGGGAGCTGGCTACACCTTC.

The V call is TRBV5-4, the J call TRBJ2-5, with D unclear. This CDR3 has 16 amino acids. V lost 0 bases to trimming and J lost 1 base, with 13 bases between them. The germline V gene encodes CDR1 SGHNT and CDR2 YYREEE (reference sequence). The CDR3, as DNA: TGTGCCAGCAGCTTGGGTTCCTCGGTTCCCCAAGAGACCCAGTACTTC. Protein product: CASSLGSSVPQETQYF.

This chain links TRBV2 with TRBJ1-2, with a possible D match to TRBD1 (5 bases). The CDR3 consists of 16 residues. V dropped 0 bases and J dropped 4 bases, with 15 bases sitting between them. CDR1 and CDR2 (germline): SNHLY, FYNNEI. The DNA for the CDR3 is TGTGCCAGCAGTGAAGCAGGGGCAGGGTTAACCTATGGCTACACCTTC. It specifies CASSEAGAGLTYGYTF.

The chain combines TRBV5-1 with TRBJ1-2; no firm D call. The CDR3 totals 12 residues. The germline V and J ends were trimmed by 4 bases and 3 bases, with 7 bases remaining between them. Germline CDR1 is SGHRS and CDR2 is YFSETQ. CDR3 in amino acids: CASSEEYYGYTF. CDR3 DNA: TGCGCCAGCAGCGAGGAGTACTATGGCTACACCTTC.

The CDR3 sequence: CASTPGSGTPYNSPLHF. The CDR3 DNA follows: TGTGCCAGTACCCCCGGGTCCGGGACACCTTATAATTCACCCCTCCACTTT. This rearrangement joins TRBV19 to TRBJ1-6; D is perhaps TRBD1 (6 bases). The CDR3 sequence is 17 residues long. Germline V gene data show CDR1 as LNHDA and CDR2 as SQIVND (reference sequence). Trimming took 7 bases from V and 4 from J, leaving 20 bases between them.

This chain connects TRBV2 to TRBJ2-1, with 10 bases aligning to TRBD2. Germline CDR1 is SNHLY and CDR2 is FYNNEI. The CDR3 is made up of 16 amino acids. The junction had 4 bases not matched to a gene; V was cut back by 1 base and J by 4 bases. This CDR3 is CASSEVNSGGYNEQFF. The CDR3 coding sequence is TGTGCCAGCAGTGAAGTCAATAGCGGGGGGTACAATGAGCAGTTCTTC.

The chain links TRBV19 to TRBJ1-1; possible D gene TRBD1, 6 bases. Germline V lookup: CDR1 LNHDA, CDR2 SQIVND (reference sequence). The length of the CDR3 is 13 residues. V was pared by 9 bases and J by 5 bases, with 16 bases between. The CDR3 region has the DNA TGTGCCAGCACCCGGGACATGAGGACTGAAGCTTTCTTT. It yields the protein CASTRDMRTEAFF.

The chain combines TRBV5-1 with TRBJ2-5, with D perhaps TRBD2 (7 bases). Between the trimmed V and J ends, which lost 2 bases and 1 base, there was a span of 21 bases. Germline V gives CDR1 SGHRS, CDR2 YFSETQ. The CDR3 is made up of 18 amino acids. The DNA of the CDR3 is TGCGCCAGCAGCTTCCCACGGGGGGCCCAGGCGGGCCAAGAGACCCAGTACTTC. This gives the protein CASSFPRGAQAGQETQYF. Using reference TRBV5-1 and TRBJ2-5 for the parts outside the CDR3, the full variable domain is KAGVTQTPRYLIKTRGQQVTLSCSPISGHRSVSWYQQTPGQGLQFLFEYFSETQRNKGNFPGRFSGRQFSNSRSEMNVSTLELGDSALYLCASSFPRGAQAGQETQYFGPGTRLLVL.

Regarding this clone: Other DNA sequences in the same sample also yield this CDR3. The chain combines TRBV6-5 with TRBJ1-2; possibly TRBD1 for D (5 bases). The CDR3 totals 12 residues. Trimming cost V 2 bases and J 7 bases, with 8 bases left between them. Germline assignment: CDR1 MNHEY and CDR2 SVGAGI. The CDR3 reads CASSYGGGGYTF. CDR3 nucleotides: TGTGCCAGCAGTTACGGGGGGGGTGGCTACACCTTC.

The chain is built from TRBV5-1 and TRBJ1-2, with 10 bases that match TRBD1. Germline CDR1 SGHRS, CDR2 YFSETQ. V lost 0 bases and J lost 4; bases outside the gene matches: 3. The CDR3 is 15 residues long. CDR3 loop: CASSLGQGAIYGYTF. The CDR3 DNA reads TGCGCCAGCAGCTTGGGACAGGGGGCGATCTATGGCTACACCTTC.

The chain links TRBV6-1 to TRBJ1-5; D is uncertain. The CDR3 extends over 19 amino acids. V lost 3 bases and J lost 0, with 21 bases in between. Germline V gives CDR1 MNHNS, CDR2 SASEGT. The chain's CDR3 is CASSDRVDEMPYSNQPQHF. As DNA, the CDR3 is TGTGCCAGCAGTGACCGGGTCGACGAAATGCCATATAGCAATCAGCCCCAGCATTTT.

The V gene is TRBV3-1 (or the pseudogene TRBV3-2), the J gene TRBJ2-7, with 14 bases aligning to TRBD2. Germline V gene data show CDR1 as LGHDT and CDR2 as YNNKEL (reference sequence). This CDR3 region has 20 residues. V lost 0 bases and J lost 0; bases outside the gene matches: 10. CDR3 sequence reads: CASSQDRLAGGPRSSYEQYV. In DNA, the CDR3 is TGTGCCAGCAGCCAAGACCGACTAGCGGGAGGGCCCCGGAGCTCCTACGAGCAGTACGTC.

V usage is TRBV19 and J usage is TRBJ2-1, with a tentative D call TRBD2 (5 bases). The CDR3 consists of 14 residues. Trimming cost V 0 bases and J 7 bases, with 10 bases left between them. Germline CDR1 is LNHDA and CDR2 is SQIVND (reference sequence). For the CDR3, the DNA is TGTGCCAGTAGTATAGATAGGACTGGGAATGAGCAGTTCTTC. Translated, it gives CASSIDRTGNEQFF.

In its sample, this clone was seen a few times. This chain joins TRBV6-6 and TRBJ1-5; TRBD1 matches 9 bases. The CDR3 spans 15 residues. CDR1 and CDR2 from the germline V gene are MNHNY and SVGAGI (reference sequence). The V segment lost 7 bases and the J segment 2 bases; nucleotides outside the gene matches: 6. The CDR3 coding sequence is TGTGCCAGCACCACAGGGGGCGCGGGCAATCAGCCCCAGCATTTT. This sequence encodes CASTTGGAGNQPQHF.